This TCR beta chain was found in a study of blood T cell repertoires in COVID-19. Study in general: Samples came from the United States, Italy and Spain, spanning acute and convalescent COVID-19. Sample material is recorded as cDNA or gDNA derived from T cells, B-cell-depleted T cells, or PBMCs.

CDR1 LGHDT and CDR2 YNNKEL come from the germline V gene (reference sequence). V was pared by 4 bases and J by 1 base, with 9 bases between. The CDR3 totals 14 residues. TCRdb's copy holds only in-frame clones and misses some; the assay was immunoSEQ multiplex PCR. The sample consists of 200,000 or so clones, about nine tenths of them appearing once. The chain links TRBV3-1 (or the pseudogene TRBV3-2) to TRBJ2-3; the D gene is possibly TRBD2 (6 bases). The sequenced sample was peripheral blood. This TCR derives from a man over 45 with acute or convalescent COVID-19. The CDR3 spells CASSLGGGTDTQYF. The CDR3, as DNA: TGTGCCAGCAGCCTCGGGGGTGGCACAGATACGCAGTATTTT.